These T cell receptor beta chains were read from a single sample in a study of beta chain features in type 1 diabetes. TCRdb's copy holds only in-frame clones and misses some; the assay was immunoSEQ multiplex PCR. The repertoire has 640,000 or so clones, about 14% of them found once; the top ten carry approximately 0.043%. Sequencing input: naive CD4+ T cells from blood. Receptors were obtained from a young man with type 1 diabetes. Both conserved end residues are part of each CDR3. A D gene is named only where the DNA matches it firmly. Not every row has a clone size; where given, it reads once, few, many or a size class.

v_call: TRBV25-1
clone_size: few
j_call: TRBJ1-4
d_call: -
cdr3_aa: CASSEYLGGNEKLFF
cdr3_nt: TGTGCCAGCAGTGAATATCTGGGGGGTAATGAAAAACTGTTTTTT

v_call: TRBV9
clone_size: -
j_call: TRBJ2-7
d_call: -
cdr3_aa: CASSGGHPYEQYF
cdr3_nt: TGTGCCAGCAGCGGGGGGCACCCCTACGAGCAGTACTTC

v_call: TRBV30
clone_size: -
j_call: TRBJ1-1
d_call: -
cdr3_aa: CAWSHPEAFF
cdr3_nt: TGTGCCTGGAGTCACCCTGAAGCTTTCTTT

v_call: TRBV28
clone_size: few
j_call: TRBJ1-2
d_call: -
cdr3_aa: CASRGQPLNYGYTF
cdr3_nt: TGTGCCAGCAGGGGCCAACCACTAAACTATGGCTACACCTTC

v_call: TRBV11-2
clone_size: few
j_call: TRBJ2-7
d_call: -
cdr3_aa: CASSTLAWARSYEQYF
cdr3_nt: TGTGCCAGCAGTACACTGGCGTGGGCCCGGTCCTACGAGCAGTACTTC

v_call: TRBV28
clone_size: -
j_call: TRBJ1-1
d_call: -
cdr3_aa: CASSFQLNTEAFF
cdr3_nt: TGTGCCAGCAGTTTCCAACTGAACACTGAAGCTTTCTTT

v_call: TRBV7-9
clone_size: -
j_call: TRBJ2-2
d_call: -
cdr3_aa: CASSSSVSTGELFF
cdr3_nt: TGTGCCAGCAGCTCCTCCGTGAGCACCGGGGAGCTGTTTTTT

v_call: TRBV30
clone_size: few
j_call: TRBJ2-4
d_call: -
cdr3_aa: CAWLGVPKNIQYF
cdr3_nt: TGTGCCTGGCTGGGGGTCCCCAAAAACATTCAGTACTTC

v_call: TRBV7-9
clone_size: -
j_call: TRBJ2-6
d_call: -
cdr3_aa: CASSSGANVLTF
cdr3_nt: TGTGCCAGCAGCTCTGGGGCCAACGTCCTGACTTTC

v_call: TRBV28
clone_size: few
j_call: TRBJ2-7
d_call: -
cdr3_aa: CASSEARGPGAYEQYF
cdr3_nt: TGTGCCAGCAGTGAGGCCAGGGGCCCCGGGGCCTACGAGCAGTACTTC

v_call: TRBV27
clone_size: once
j_call: TRBJ2-1
d_call: -
cdr3_aa: CASSRRQPNEQFF
cdr3_nt: TGTGCCAGCAGTAGGCGACAACCCAATGAGCAGTTCTTC

v_call: TRBV5-1
clone_size: -
j_call: TRBJ2-1
d_call: -
cdr3_aa: CASSSSAASGEQFF
cdr3_nt: TGCGCCAGCAGCTCTTCTGCGGCTTCGGGCGAGCAGTTCTTC

v_call: TRBV7-9
clone_size: few
j_call: TRBJ1-2
d_call: -
cdr3_aa: CASSWPDPGPYGYTF
cdr3_nt: TGTGCCAGCAGCTGGCCGGACCCAGGACCCTATGGCTACACCTTC

v_call: TRBV25-1
clone_size: -
j_call: TRBJ2-7
d_call: -
cdr3_aa: CASTSVYEQYF
cdr3_nt: TGTGCCAGTACCTCGGTCTACGAGCAGTACTTC

v_call: TRBV13
clone_size: -
j_call: TRBJ2-7
d_call: TRBD1
cdr3_aa: CASSFDGQGLYEQYF
cdr3_nt: TGTGCCAGCAGCTTCGACGGACAGGGGCTATACGAGCAGTACTTC

v_call: TRBV13
clone_size: -
j_call: TRBJ2-1
d_call: TRBD1
cdr3_aa: CASSPGQGWNEQFF
cdr3_nt: TGTGCCAGCAGCCCCGGACAGGGGTGGAATGAGCAGTTCTTC

v_call: TRBV6-5
clone_size: -
j_call: TRBJ1-2
d_call: TRBD1
cdr3_aa: CASSGTVGLSYTF
cdr3_nt: TGTGCCAGCAGCGGGACAGTTGGTTTGAGCTACACCTTC

v_call: TRBV29-1
clone_size: few
j_call: TRBJ1-3
d_call: -
cdr3_aa: CSVSRTGGNTIYF
cdr3_nt: TGCAGCGTATCGCGGACGGGTGGAAACACCATATATTTT

v_call: TRBV7-9
clone_size: -
j_call: TRBJ2-5
d_call: -
cdr3_aa: CASSFPLQGGETQYF
cdr3_nt: TGTGCCAGCAGCTTCCCGCTTCAGGGGGGAGAGACCCAGTACTTC

v_call: TRBV4-1
clone_size: few
j_call: TRBJ2-7
d_call: -
cdr3_aa: CASSSREFEYEQYF
cdr3_nt: TGCGCCAGCAGCTCTCGGGAATTTGAATACGAGCAGTACTTC

v_call: TRBV5-6
clone_size: -
j_call: TRBJ2-2
d_call: -
cdr3_aa: CASSLAGMNTGELFF
cdr3_nt: TGTGCCAGCAGCTTGGCAGGGATGAACACCGGGGAGCTGTTTTTT

v_call: TRBV5-1
clone_size: few
j_call: TRBJ1-2
d_call: TRBD1
cdr3_aa: CASSPGTAYGYTF
cdr3_nt: TGCGCCAGCAGCCCAGGGACAGCCTATGGCTACACCTTC

v_call: TRBV30
clone_size: -
j_call: TRBJ2-1
d_call: -
cdr3_aa: CALTRSSYNEQFF
cdr3_nt: TGTGCCTTGACTCGTAGCTCCTACAATGAGCAGTTCTTC

v_call: TRBV13
clone_size: -
j_call: TRBJ1-4
d_call: -
cdr3_aa: CASSLEGEANEKLFF
cdr3_nt: TGTGCCAGCAGCTTAGAAGGGGAGGCTAATGAAAAACTGTTTTTT

v_call: TRBV23-1
clone_size: few
j_call: TRBJ2-1
d_call: TRBD1
cdr3_aa: CASSHNPDRAYNEQFF
cdr3_nt: TGCGCCAGCAGTCACAACCCGGACAGGGCTTACAATGAGCAGTTCTTC

v_call: TRBV30
clone_size: -
j_call: TRBJ1-4
d_call: TRBD1
cdr3_aa: CAWSRTGGINEKLFF
cdr3_nt: TGTGCCTGGAGCAGGACAGGCGGAATAAATGAAAAACTGTTTTTT

v_call: TRBV30
clone_size: -
j_call: TRBJ2-3
d_call: -
cdr3_aa: CAWTGSDTQYF
cdr3_nt: TGTGCCTGGACCGGATCAGATACGCAGTATTTT

v_call: TRBV9
clone_size: -
j_call: TRBJ2-1
d_call: TRBD2
cdr3_aa: CASSPTSGSTDEQFF
cdr3_nt: TGTGCCAGCAGCCCGACTAGCGGGAGTACGGATGAGCAGTTCTTC

v_call: TRBV6-1
clone_size: -
j_call: TRBJ1-4
d_call: -
cdr3_aa: CASSARDGNEKLFF
cdr3_nt: TGTGCCAGCAGTGCCCGGGACGGTAATGAAAAACTGTTTTTT

v_call: TRBV18
clone_size: few
j_call: TRBJ1-1
d_call: -
cdr3_aa: CASSPLAGEAFF
cdr3_nt: TGTGCCAGCTCACCACTGGCGGGTGAAGCTTTCTTT

v_call: TRBV28
clone_size: few
j_call: TRBJ2-5
d_call: -
cdr3_aa: CASSFQDGTVQETQYF
cdr3_nt: TGTGCCAGCAGTTTTCAGGATGGGACCGTCCAAGAGACCCAGTACTTC

v_call: TRBV19
clone_size: -
j_call: TRBJ1-2
d_call: -
cdr3_aa: CASSIVTAEHGYTF
cdr3_nt: TGTGCCAGTAGTATAGTTACGGCAGAGCATGGCTACACCTTC

v_call: TRBV18
clone_size: few
j_call: TRBJ1-1
d_call: -
cdr3_aa: CASSPNDGNTEAFF
cdr3_nt: TGTGCCAGCTCACCCAACGACGGGAACACTGAAGCTTTCTTT

v_call: TRBV28
clone_size: -
j_call: TRBJ1-5
d_call: TRBD1
cdr3_aa: CASSMGTGHQPQHF
cdr3_nt: TGTGCCAGCAGCATGGGGACAGGGCATCAGCCCCAGCATTTT

v_call: TRBV12-5
clone_size: -
j_call: TRBJ2-3
d_call: TRBD2
cdr3_aa: CASASGGLADTDTQYF
cdr3_nt: TGTGCTAGTGCTTCAGGGGGACTAGCGGACACAGATACGCAGTATTTT

v_call: TRBV29-1
clone_size: few
j_call: TRBJ1-2
d_call: -
cdr3_aa: CSVGPAYGYTF
cdr3_nt: TGCAGCGTTGGGCCGGCCTATGGCTACACCTTC

v_call: TRBV7-3
clone_size: -
j_call: TRBJ2-3
d_call: -
cdr3_aa: CASSLIGPDTQYF
cdr3_nt: TGTGCCAGCAGCTTAATAGGCCCAGATACGCAGTATTTT

v_call: TRBV11-2
clone_size: -
j_call: TRBJ2-7
d_call: -
cdr3_aa: CASSFYYEQYF
cdr3_nt: TGTGCCAGCAGCTTCTATTACGAGCAGTACTTC

v_call: TRBV30
clone_size: few
j_call: TRBJ1-6
d_call: -
cdr3_aa: CAWMSAKEINSPLHF
cdr3_nt: TGTGCCTGGATGAGTGCAAAGGAGATTAATTCACCCCTCCACTTT

v_call: TRBV5-1
clone_size: -
j_call: TRBJ2-2
d_call: -
cdr3_aa: CASGKGNSNTGELFF
cdr3_nt: TGCGCCAGCGGAAAAGGGAATTCGAACACCGGGGAGCTGTTTTTT

v_call: TRBV28
clone_size: -
j_call: TRBJ1-1
d_call: -
cdr3_aa: CASSGWSTEAFF
cdr3_nt: TGTGCCAGCTCAGGCTGGAGCACTGAAGCTTTCTTT

v_call: TRBV29-1
clone_size: -
j_call: TRBJ2-2
d_call: -
cdr3_aa: CSVGTVRSGELFF
cdr3_nt: TGCAGCGTTGGTACAGTCCGAAGCGGGGAGCTGTTTTTT

v_call: TRBV5-6
clone_size: -
j_call: TRBJ2-2
d_call: TRBD2
cdr3_aa: CASSPPGLAGGELFF
cdr3_nt: TGTGCCAGCAGCCCTCCGGGACTAGCTGGCGGGGAGCTGTTTTTT

v_call: TRBV27
clone_size: -
j_call: TRBJ1-1
d_call: -
cdr3_aa: CASSLSRDTEAFF
cdr3_nt: TGTGCCAGCAGTTTATCCAGGGACACTGAAGCTTTCTTT

v_call: TRBV19
clone_size: -
j_call: TRBJ2-7
d_call: TRBD1
cdr3_aa: CASSDSRDRNSYEQYF
cdr3_nt: TGTGCCAGTAGTGATAGCCGGGACAGGAACTCCTACGAGCAGTACTTC

v_call: TRBV9
clone_size: -
j_call: TRBJ1-2
d_call: -
cdr3_aa: CASSAPMTGYGYTF
cdr3_nt: TGTGCCAGCAGCGCTCCAATGACAGGATATGGCTACACCTTC

v_call: TRBV7-2
clone_size: few
j_call: TRBJ2-5
d_call: TRBD2
cdr3_aa: CASTRAGGAQEQYF
cdr3_nt: TGTGCCAGCACCCGCGCGGGGGGCGCACAAGAGCAGTACTTC

v_call: TRBV20-1
clone_size: -
j_call: TRBJ2-5
d_call: -
cdr3_aa: CSATDSSRKYF
cdr3_nt: TGCAGTGCCACAGACTCGTCTCGCAAGTACTTC

v_call: TRBV29-1
clone_size: few
j_call: TRBJ1-1
d_call: -
cdr3_aa: CSVERQSNTEAFF
cdr3_nt: TGCAGCGTTGAAAGGCAGAGTAACACTGAAGCTTTCTTT

v_call: TRBV7-9
clone_size: -
j_call: TRBJ1-4
d_call: -
cdr3_aa: CASSLGPVKLFF
cdr3_nt: TGTGCCAGCAGCCTGGGCCCCGTAAAACTGTTTTTT

v_call: TRBV30
clone_size: -
j_call: TRBJ1-3
d_call: -
cdr3_aa: CAWSEGARSGNTIYF
cdr3_nt: TGTGCCTGGAGTGAGGGCGCGCGCTCTGGAAACACCATATATTTT

v_call: TRBV29-1
clone_size: -
j_call: TRBJ2-7
d_call: TRBD2
cdr3_aa: CSVEDPSGLAGAARQYF
cdr3_nt: TGCAGCGTTGAAGATCCCTCGGGCCTAGCGGGAGCGGCAAGGCAGTACTTC

v_call: TRBV5-1
clone_size: -
j_call: TRBJ1-1
d_call: -
cdr3_aa: CASSFVGDTEAFF
cdr3_nt: TGCGCCAGCAGCTTTGTAGGGGACACTGAAGCTTTCTTT

v_call: TRBV29-1
clone_size: -
j_call: TRBJ1-1
d_call: -
cdr3_aa: CSVAYVAQNTEAFF
cdr3_nt: TGCAGCGTCGCATATGTGGCCCAGAACACTGAAGCTTTCTTT

v_call: TRBV15
clone_size: -
j_call: TRBJ2-7
d_call: -
cdr3_aa: CATDFGEAFQTYEQYF
cdr3_nt: TGTGCCACCGACTTTGGGGAGGCATTCCAAACCTACGAGCAGTACTTC

v_call: TRBV29-1
clone_size: -
j_call: TRBJ2-3
d_call: TRBD2
cdr3_aa: CSVRAGTSGRGTLHTQYF
cdr3_nt: TGCAGCGTGCGGGCTGGGACTAGCGGGAGGGGAACGTTACATACGCAGTATTTT